This is a list of T cell receptor beta chains from one sample in a study of T cell responses to AZD1222 COVID-19 vaccine. Sequenced by immunoSEQ multiplex PCR; TCRdb stores in-frame clones only, minus some. The sample holds 110,000 to 150,000 clones, around 92% seen once. This sample comprised peripheral blood, obtained 28 days after the second AZD1222 dose. These receptors were taken from an adult who received the AZD1222 COVID-19 vaccine. Both conserved end residues are part of each CDR3. D genes are given only for firm matches. Size values are once, few and many counts, or a class for expanded clones, and some rows have none.

TRBV7-9	-	-	TRBJ1-4	CASSLAGVHNEKLFF	TGTGCCAGCAGCTTAGCAGGGGTCCATAATGAAAAACTGTTTTTT
TRBV27	-	-	TRBJ1-1	CASTGRTNTEAFF	TGTGCCAGCACCGGACGGACGAACACTGAAGCTTTCTTT
TRBV27	-	-	TRBJ1-1	CASAPDRTEAFF	TGTGCCAGCGCCCCGGACCGAACTGAAGCTTTCTTT
TRBV2	-	-	TRBJ1-1	CASRPRTGMNTEAFF	TGTGCCAGCAGACCCCGGACGGGAATGAACACTGAAGCTTTCTTT
TRBV4-2	once	-	TRBJ1-2	CASSHGDGFDGYTF	TGTGCCAGCAGCCATGGGGATGGGTTTGATGGCTACACCTTC
TRBV11-2	-	-	TRBJ2-1	CASSLVEVASTEQFF	TGTGCCAGCAGCTTAGTAGAGGTAGCGTCAACTGAGCAGTTCTTC
TRBV27	-	-	TRBJ2-7	CASSPVGGALFEQYF	TGTGCCAGCAGTCCCGTTGGAGGGGCACTGTTCGAGCAGTACTTC
TRBV10-3	-	-	TRBJ2-2	CAISSQRRGTAMTGELFF	TGTGCCATCAGTTCACAACGTCGTGGGACGGCTATGACCGGGGAGCTGTTTTTT
TRBV19	-	-	TRBJ1-5	CASSIRVNQPQHF	TGTGCCAGTAGTATTAGAGTTAATCAGCCCCAGCATTTT
TRBV5-1	-	-	TRBJ2-5	CASSLGTVGETQYF	TGCGCCAGCAGCCTAGGGACGGTGGGGGAGACCCAGTACTTC
TRBV28	once	-	TRBJ1-5	CASSSRTISNQPQHF	TGTGCCAGCAGCTCCCGGACAATAAGCAATCAGCCCCAGCATTTT
TRBV28	-	-	TRBJ1-4	CATAGANEKLFF	TGTGCCACCGCGGGGGCTAATGAAAAACTGTTTTTT
TRBV5-4	-	-	TRBJ2-5	CASSQGKTQETQYF	TGTGCCAGCAGTCAGGGCAAGACCCAAGAGACCCAGTACTTC
TRBV5-1	-	-	TRBJ2-5	CASSSSRDLETQYF	TGCGCCAGCAGCAGTTCGAGAGACTTAGAGACCCAGTACTTC
TRBV30	-	TRBD2	TRBJ2-5	CAGTSGSGETQYF	TGTGCCGGGACTAGCGGGAGTGGGGAGACCCAGTACTTC
TRBV30	-	-	TRBJ2-1	CAWRFPHGGSYNEQFF	TGTGCCTGGAGGTTTCCACATGGGGGATCCTACAATGAGCAGTTCTTC
TRBV2	-	-	TRBJ1-1	CASILVGPNTEAFF	TGTGCCAGCATCCTGGTGGGGCCGAACACTGAAGCTTTCTTT
TRBV11-2	-	TRBD2	TRBJ2-1	CASSLGGGLEYNEQFF	TGTGCCAGCAGCTTAGGGGGCGGACTAGAGTACAATGAGCAGTTCTTC
TRBV7-2	-	-	TRBJ2-7	CASSPGRTLGEQYF	TGTGCCAGCAGCCCAGGACGGACGCTGGGGGAGCAGTACTTC
TRBV4-3	-	TRBD1	TRBJ1-1	CASSPGDRGNTEAFF	TGCGCCAGCAGCCCCGGGGACAGGGGGAACACTGAAGCTTTCTTT
TRBV5-6	-	-	TRBJ1-1	CASSLTENTEAFF	TGTGCCAGCAGCTTGACCGAGAACACTGAAGCTTTCTTT
TRBV27	-	TRBD1	TRBJ1-5	CASRRQGKHNQPQHF	TGTGCCAGCAGGCGACAGGGGAAACACAATCAGCCCCAGCATTTT
TRBV6-5	-	TRBD2	TRBJ2-1	CASRIAGSSYNEQFF	TGTGCCAGCAGAATAGCGGGTAGCTCCTACAATGAGCAGTTCTTC
TRBV3-1/TRBV3-2	once	-	TRBJ1-1	CASSQTRRQGIGAFF	TGTGCCAGCAGCCAAACCCGGCGGCAGGGGATTGGAGCTTTCTTT
TRBV9	-	TRBD1	TRBJ2-7	CASSGGQGYEQYF	TGTGCCAGCAGCGGGGGACAGGGCTACGAGCAGTACTTC
TRBV18	-	TRBD1	TRBJ2-7	CASSPSSGQAYEQYF	TGTGCCAGCTCACCATCGTCGGGACAGGCCTACGAGCAGTACTTC
TRBV7-6	-	-	TRBJ2-7	CASSSRWSYEQYF	TGTGCCAGCAGCTCAAGGTGGTCCTACGAGCAGTACTTC
TRBV27	-	-	TRBJ2-7	CASSPSAGGRAYEQYF	TGTGCCAGCAGTCCCTCGGCCGGGGGAAGGGCCTACGAGCAGTACTTC
TRBV7-3	-	TRBD1	TRBJ2-2	CASSSQASGTVNTGELFF	TGTGCCAGCAGCTCTCAAGCTTCCGGGACAGTCAACACCGGGGAGCTGTTTTTT
TRBV29-1	-	TRBD1	TRBJ2-2	CSVVQGAGGELFF	TGCAGCGTGGTACAGGGGGCTGGCGGGGAGCTGTTTTTT
TRBV7-2	-	-	TRBJ2-7	CASSFSGGTYEQYF	TGTGCCAGCAGCTTCTCAGGGGGGACTTACGAGCAGTACTTC
TRBV3-1/TRBV3-2	-	TRBD2	TRBJ2-3	CASSQEVGLAGVGDTQYF	TGTGCCAGCAGCCAAGAAGTTGGACTAGCGGGAGTTGGAGATACGCAGTATTTT
TRBV7-2	-	-	TRBJ1-1	CASRVDLNTEAFF	TGTGCCAGCAGAGTTGACCTGAACACTGAAGCTTTCTTT